This T cell receptor (beta chain) was obtained from a study of spatial heterogeneity in lung cancer. The overall study: The 60 to 80 donors had untreated early-stage non-small cell lung cancer. At disease recurrence, some blood samples were drawn, with first recurrence at a median of approximately 45 weeks. The library had UMIs, and each TCR and UMI pair averaged more than ten raw reads.

Germline V gives CDR1 SNHLY, CDR2 FYNNEI. This CDR3 region has 14 residues. V was clipped by 6 bases and J by 0 bases, with 11 bases between them. Ten or more counts support this clonotype. A library made for alpha chains picked up this beta chain off target, so its size means little. Every TCR cDNA molecule bore its own unique molecular identifier. TCRdb re-analysed the 5' RACE reads in MiXCR, keeping a single row per CDR3 protein. The sample has 8,500 to 10,000 distinct CDR3 sequences, 3.9% seen once; the top ten hold roughly 18%. The time point was: blood taken at disease recurrence. Whole RNA, which was extracted from tumor, nontumor lung tissue or frozen PBMC, was sequenced without any cell sorting.

This sample comprised PBMCs, obtained at recurrence. This TCR came from a female donor with early-stage non-small cell lung cancer. This rearrangement joins TRBV2 to TRBJ1-2; weak D call: TRBD1 (5 bases). CDR3 DNA sequence: TGTGCCAGCAGAATCCGGGGCCCTAACTATGGCTACACCTTC. As protein: CASRIRGPNYGYTF.